The 19 T cell receptor beta chains given below trace back to one sample, sequenced in a study of T cell responses to AZD1222 COVID-19 vaccine. The assay was immunoSEQ multiplex PCR, and TCRdb's table has in-frame clones only and misses some. The sample has about 94,000 clones; over 75% are singletons. Sequencing was performed on peripheral blood, taken on day 0 of AZD1222 vaccination. The origin of the receptors is an adult in good health.

This rearrangement joins TRBV5-5 to TRBJ1-2, with D perhaps TRBD1 (5 bases). The germline V gene has CDR1 SGHKS and CDR2 YYEKEE (reference sequence). The CDR3 length is 15 residues. V shed 6 bases and J shed 8 bases, with 23 bases lying between them. The CDR3 DNA is TGTGCCAGCACTCTCACCGGGACGGGGATTCGGGGCTACACCTTC. Its translation is CASTLTGTGIRGYTF.

The V gene is TRBV6-2 or TRBV6-3, the J gene TRBJ2-7, with TRBD1 matching over 7 bases. The CDR3 length is 14 residues. J was trimmed by 2 bases and V by 3 bases; bases with no gene match: 4. The V gene's germline CDR1 is MNHEY and CDR2 SVGEGT. The CDR3 region has the DNA TGTGCCAGCAGTTATGGACAGGACACCTACGAGCAGTACTTC. Translated, it gives CASSYGQDTYEQYF.

The chain has TRBV19 and TRBJ2-1, with TRBD2 matching over 9 bases. This CDR3 contains 14 residues. V lost 3 bases and J lost 5; bases outside the gene matches: 2. Germline CDR1 reads LNHDA; CDR2 reads SQIVND (reference sequence). Written as DNA, the CDR3 is TGTGCCAGTAGTATGGCGGGGGGGCACAATGAGCAGTTCTTC. This gives the protein CASSMAGGHNEQFF.

The chain joins TRBV5-1 to TRBJ1-2, with no clear D. The CDR3 length is 13 residues. Deletions cut 4 bases from V and 0 bases from J, with 7 bases between. CDR1 and CDR2 (germline): SGHRS, YFSETQ. CDR3 coding DNA: TGCGCCAGCAGCGGCGGACCTAACTATGGCTACACCTTC. This gives the protein CASSGGPNYGYTF.

This chain uses TRBV9 with TRBJ2-1; 8 bases line up with TRBD1. V lost 0 bases to trimming and J lost 6 bases; unmatched junction nucleotides: 14. The CDR3 runs 18 residues. Per germline, CDR1 SGDLS and CDR2 YYNGEE. As DNA, the CDR3 is TGTGCCAGCAGCGTAGGGTTGGATGCGGGACAGGTCCCCAATGAGCAGTTCTTC. Translated: CASSVGLDAGQVPNEQFF.

The J gene is TRBJ2-3, the V gene TRBV11-2; no definite D call. From germline, CDR1 is SGHAT and CDR2 FQNNGV. The length of the CDR3 is 14 residues. Trimming stripped 3 bases from V and 2 bases from J, with 9 bases between. CDR3 DNA: TGTGCCAGCAGCTTTTTTCGGTTCACAGATACGCAGTATTTT. Translated: CASSFFRFTDTQYF.

This chain joins TRBV28 and TRBJ2-5; 9 nucleotides align to TRBD2. Per germline, CDR1 MDHEN and CDR2 SYDVKM. The CDR3 is made up of 16 amino acids. Unmatched junction bases numbered 3, after V lost 0 bases and J lost 1 base. The CDR3: CASSLWPAGGQETQYF. The CDR3 nucleotides are TGTGCCAGCAGTTTATGGCCAGCGGGGGGCCAAGAGACCCAGTACTTC.

The chain uses TRBV30 and TRBJ1-5, with 9 positions matching TRBD1. Germline V gene sequence: CDR1 GTSNPN, CDR2 SVGIG (reference sequence). Trimming removed 5 bases from V and 3 bases from J; junction bases left unmatched: 8. This CDR3 contains 15 residues. In nucleotides, the CDR3 is TGTGCCTGGGCCGGGACAGGGCGTTTCAATCAGCCCCAGCATTTT. This translates into CAWAGTGRFNQPQHF. The complete variable domain, with remaining parts taken from reference TRBV30 and TRBJ1-5, reads SQTIHQWPATLVQPVGSPLSLECTVEGTSNPNLYWYRQAAGRGLQLLFYSVGIGQISSEVPQNLSASRPQDRQFILSSKKLLLSDSGFYLCAWAGTGRFNQPQHFGDGTRLSIL.

This chain joins TRBV28 and TRBJ1-4; maybe TRBD1 (6 bases). Per the germline V gene, CDR1 is MDHEN and CDR2 is SYDVKM. The CDR3 spans 13 residues. The V gene lost 3 bases and the J gene lost 7 bases, with 9 bases spanning the gap. The DNA of the CDR3 is TGTGCCAGCAGTTTGGCAGGGGTTGAAAAACTGTTTTTT. Translation gives CASSLAGVEKLFF.

This sequence joins TRBV18 and TRBJ1-1; 7 bases are shared with TRBD1. J lost 7 bases, V lost 4 bases, and 15 bases had no gene match. Germline V lookup: CDR1 KGHSH, CDR2 LQKENI. CDR3 size: 16 residues. CDR3: CASSLRQGALSGEAFF. The CDR3 DNA reads as TGTGCCAGCTCACTTAGACAGGGCGCCCTGTCGGGTGAAGCTTTCTTT.

The V call is TRBV7-2, the J call TRBJ1-5; maybe TRBD1 (5 bases). Looked up from germline, CDR1 is SGHTA and CDR2 is FQGNSA. The CDR3 is 15 residues long. Trimming pared 5 bases from V and 6 bases from J, leaving 17 bases between. The CDR3 DNA is TGTGCCAGCAGCCTGAGGGCAGGGACGGGTCAGCCCCAGCATTTT. It translates to CASSLRAGTGQPQHF.

The chain employs TRBV3-1 (or the pseudogene TRBV3-2) and TRBJ1-2, with TRBD1 matching over 7 bases. The CDR3 loop spans 18 amino acids. Germline CDR1 reads LGHDT; CDR2 reads YNNKEL (reference sequence). Trimming at V came to 2 bases and at J to 1 base, leaving 13 bases not matched to a gene. The CDR3 loop reads CASSQRRDRNSFNYGYTF. Written as DNA, the CDR3 is TGTGCCAGCAGCCAACGCCGGGACAGAAATTCTTTTAACTATGGCTACACCTTC.

CDR3 bases: TGTGCCTACGGGACACACCAGACTAATCAGCCCCAGCATTTT. It codes for CAYGTHQTNQPQHF. The chain links TRBV28 to TRBJ1-5, with D tentatively TRBD1 (6 bases). This CDR3 is built from 14 residues. With 11 bases removed from V and 4 bases from J, the gap between germline ends came to 18 bases. CDR1 MDHEN and CDR2 SYDVKM come from the germline V gene.

The chain carries TRBV5-1 and TRBJ2-1; 10 bases agree with TRBD2. V lost 9 bases and J lost 4; bases outside the gene matches: 10. CDR1 is SGHRS, CDR2 YFSETQ, per germline. The CDR3 covers 15 residues. CDR3 nucleotide sequence: TGCGCCAATCCGCAGGCTAGCGGGGGTTACAATGAGCAGTTCTTC. Its translation: CANPQASGGYNEQFF.

This chain uses TRBV9 with TRBJ2-2; no definite D call. V gave up 0 bases and J gave up 5 bases, with 5 bases separating them. The V gene's germline CDR1 is SGDLS and CDR2 YYNGEE. This CDR3 region has 13 residues. CDR3 coding DNA: TGTGCCAGCAGCGTAGGGGGAACCGGGGAGCTGTTTTTT. Its translation: CASSVGGTGELFF.

This chain connects TRBV19 to TRBJ1-3, with no clear D. CDR1 is LNHDA, CDR2 SQIVND, per germline (reference sequence). V lost 2 bases and J lost 0, with 11 bases in between. This CDR3 region has 16 residues. For the CDR3, the DNA is TGTGCCAGTAGTATAAGGACCGATTACTCTGGAAACACCATATATTTT. This translates into CASSIRTDYSGNTIYF.

The chain joins TRBV5-1 to TRBJ1-4, with a weak D call TRBD1 (6 bases). This CDR3 is built from 13 residues. Trimming stripped 6 bases from V and 8 bases from J, with 14 bases between. The germline V gene has CDR1 SGHRS and CDR2 YFSETQ. CDR3 region: CASKQGFQEKLFF. The CDR3 region has the DNA TGCGCCAGCAAGCAGGGGTTTCAGGAAAAACTGTTTTTT.

V usage is TRBV6-1 and J usage is TRBJ2-5; D uncertain. The CDR3 runs to 15 residues. Trimming removed 1 base from V and 1 base from J, with 10 bases in between. Germline CDR1 and CDR2: MNHNS and SASEGT. This CDR3 is CASSEGVARQETQYF. CDR3 DNA sequence: TGTGCCAGCAGTGAAGGGGTAGCCCGCCAAGAGACCCAGTACTTC.

The chain has TRBV15 and TRBJ1-6; the D is unclear. Per the germline V gene, CDR1 is LNHNV and CDR2 is YYDKDF (reference sequence). The V and J ends lost 10 bases and 7 bases respectively, with 5 bases between them. The CDR3 length is 10 residues. This chain's CDR3 is CASTNSPLHF. CDR3 DNA sequence: TGTGCCAGCACAAATTCACCCCTCCACTTT.